The 15 T cell receptor beta chains in this list originate from one sample, sequenced in a study of T cells in narcolepsy. This table comes from immunoSEQ multiplex PCR, and its TCRdb copy is limited to in-frame clones, with some not included. The profile shows more than 30,000 clones, more than 80% of them singletons. The sequencing sample was made of CD45RA- memory CD4+ T cells from PBMCs. The receptors here all came from a human donor with narcolepsy.

This chain joins TRBV5-1 and TRBJ1-2; D not resolved. CDR3 size: 14 residues. Looked up from germline, CDR1 is SGHRS and CDR2 is YFSETQ. V was clipped by 5 bases and J by 0 bases, with 11 bases between them. CDR3 nucleotide sequence: TGCGCCAGCAGGGAATTTACAACTAACTATGGCTACACCTTC. Translated, it gives CASREFTTNYGYTF.

V gene TRBV28 combines with J gene TRBJ2-7, with TRBD1 identical over 8 bases. Per germline, CDR1 MDHEN and CDR2 SYDVKM. V was clipped by 6 bases and J by 0 bases; unmatched bases: 7. This CDR3 is 15 amino acids long. CDR3 nucleotide sequence: TGTGCCAGCAGGGTACAGGGGGGAAGCTCCTACGAGCAGTACTTC. Translated: CASRVQGGSSYEQYF.

The chain couples TRBV27 to TRBJ1-1, with no clear D. Deletions cut 7 bases from V and 4 bases from J, with 7 bases between. CDR1 is MNHEY, CDR2 SMNVEV, per germline (reference sequence). This CDR3 has 11 residues. This CDR3 reads CASIGSTEAFF. The CDR3 nucleotides read TGTGCCAGCATAGGCAGCACTGAAGCTTTCTTT.

The genes are TRBV6-5 and TRBJ1-5; D not certain. V gave up 2 bases and J gave up 4 bases, with 3 bases separating them. Germline V gene lookup returns CDR1 MNHEY and CDR2 SVGAGI. The CDR3 has 12 residues. CDR3 in amino acids: CASSYKNQPQHF. In DNA, the CDR3 is TGTGCCAGCAGTTACAAAAATCAGCCCCAGCATTTT.

The V call is TRBV29-1, the J call TRBJ2-7; the match to TRBD2 covers 11 bases. V gave up 6 bases and J gave up 6 bases; unmatched junction bases: 10. From germline, CDR1 is SQVTM and CDR2 ANQGSEA. CDR3 size: 14 residues. In DNA form, the CDR3 reads TGCAGCGTCGAACTAGCGGGGGTTCGGGGCGAGCAGTACTTC. Protein: CSVELAGVRGEQYF.

The chain carries TRBV29-1 and TRBJ2-3; 8 bases line up with TRBD2. J lost 2 bases, V lost 7 bases, and 8 bases had no gene match. Germline V gene sequence: CDR1 SQVTM, CDR2 ANQGSEA. There are 14 residues in the CDR3. CDR3 region: CSAGGGGNTDTQYF. CDR3 bases: TGCAGCGCCGGGGGGGGCGGCAACACAGATACGCAGTATTTT.

The chain couples TRBV5-1 to TRBJ1-1, with 9 bases aligning to TRBD1. This CDR3 region has 16 residues. V was pared by 0 bases and J by 4 bases, with 7 bases of the junction left unmatched. The germline V gene encodes CDR1 SGHRS and CDR2 YFSETQ. CDR3 loop: CASSLALQGASTEAFF. The DNA for the CDR3 is TGCGCCAGCAGCTTGGCCCTACAGGGGGCCAGCACTGAAGCTTTCTTT.

The rearrangement uses TRBV7-6 and TRBJ1-2; 7 nucleotides agree with TRBD1. V dropped 4 bases and J dropped 8; count of bases not matched to a gene: 4. The CDR3 has 12 amino acids. The germline gives CDR1 SGHVS, CDR2 FNYEAQ. The CDR3 protein is CASSSGGAGYTF. The DNA for the CDR3 is TGTGCCAGCAGCTCAGGGGGTGCAGGCTACACCTTC.

Only a few counts were recorded for this clone. The genes are TRBV12-5 and TRBJ1-5; D is uncertain. The CDR3 is made up of 13 amino acids. Germline V CDR1 and CDR2: LGHNT, FRNRAP. V lost 3 bases, J lost 4 bases, and 7 bases lay in between. CDR3 DNA: TGTGCTAGTGGTTTAACGCAAAATCAGCCCCAGCATTTT. Translation: CASGLTQNQPQHF.

The chain couples TRBV11-2 to TRBJ1-6, with TRBD1 as a possible D gene (5 bases). The CDR3 covers 14 residues. Germline V gene data show CDR1 as SGHAT and CDR2 as FQNNGV. Trimming took 6 bases from V and 7 from J, leaving 13 bases between them. This CDR3 reads CASRPQGGNSPLHF. The DNA for the CDR3 is TGTGCCAGCAGACCCCAGGGTGGGAATTCACCCCTCCACTTT.

The chain employs TRBV18 and TRBJ2-7; 7 bases agree with TRBD1. V lost 0 bases and J lost 1; bases outside the gene matches: 0. The CDR3 length is 14 residues. The V gene's germline CDR1 is KGHSH and CDR2 LQKENI. The DNA for the CDR3 is TGTGCCAGCTCACCACCGGGACAGTCCTACGAGCAGTACTTC. It translates to CASSPPGQSYEQYF. Filled out from reference TRBV18 and TRBJ2-7, the complete variable domain reads NAGVMQNPRHLVRRRGQEARLRCSPMKGHSHVYWYRQLPEEGLKFMVYLQKENIIDESGMPKERFSAEFPKEGPSILRIQQVVRGDSAAYFCASSPPGQSYEQYFGPGTRLTVT.

This clone was seen a handful of times. V and J are TRBV5-1 and TRBJ2-7; D perhaps matches TRBD1 (6 bases). The V end lost 0 bases, the J end lost 3 bases, and 10 bases lay between the germline ends. In germline, CDR1 is SGHRS, CDR2 YFSETQ. The CDR3 length is 14 residues. The CDR3 protein is CASSLEGRGYEQYF. The CDR3 region has the DNA TGCGCCAGCAGCTTGGAGGGCAGGGGCTACGAGCAGTACTTC.

The chain has TRBV9 and TRBJ2-3; 16 nucleotides align to TRBD2. With 3 bases clipped from V and 1 base from J, the junction kept 8 bases outside the gene matches. The CDR3 is made up of 19 amino acids. From germline, CDR1 is SGDLS and CDR2 YYNGEE. CDR3 region: CASSALGLAGGPGTDTQYF. CDR3 in DNA: TGTGCCAGCAGCGCATTGGGACTAGCGGGGGGGCCGGGCACAGATACGCAGTATTTT.

This clone showed up just a few times. The chain has TRBV10-2 and TRBJ2-7, with D perhaps matching TRBD2 (5 bases). Deletions cut 6 bases from V and 0 bases from J, with 9 bases between. In germline, CDR1 is WSHSY, CDR2 SAAADI. The CDR3 runs 13 residues. This chain's CDR3 is CASSEGRSYEQYF. The CDR3 nucleotides read TGCGCCAGCAGCGAGGGCCGCTCCTACGAGCAGTACTTC.

This clone appeared a single time. The chain joins TRBV10-3 to TRBJ2-2; the D gene is possibly TRBD2 (6 bases). V was shortened by 3 bases and J by 4 bases, with 12 bases between the two germline ends. The CDR3 is made up of 15 amino acids. Per the germline V gene, CDR1 is ENHRY and CDR2 is SYGVKD. CDR3 in amino acids: CAISDPAGSTGELFF. CDR3 sequence (DNA): TGTGCCATCAGTGATCCAGCGGGTTCCACCGGGGAGCTGTTTTTT.